This TCR beta chain was identified in a study of T cell clonotyping in hematopoietic cell transplantation. Study-wide results and limits: Graft donor and pretransplant recipient Inverse Simpson Index values predicted broader posttransplant TCR diversity.

Note on this clone: What it binds is not known.

Measured with immunoSEQ multiplex PCR; TCRdb has only the in-frame clones, and not every one. The table includes 40,000 to 45,000 clones, 94% detected once. The CDR3 sequence is 17 residues long. Germline V gene lookup returns CDR1 SGDLS and CDR2 YYNGEE. V was clipped by 0 bases and J by 4 bases; unmatched bases: 6. The chain joins TRBV9 to TRBJ2-2; TRBD1 matches at 10 bases. The TCR originated in a woman between 50 and 59 years old in good health. Some clones in this sample may be carry-over from other donors' samples. Specimen: peripheral blood mononuclear cells. The CDR3 sequence: CASSVGGTGATTGELFF. The CDR3, as DNA: TGTGCCAGCAGCGTAGGGGGGACAGGGGCGACCACCGGGGAGCTGTTTTTT.